These 3 T cell receptor beta chains were sequenced from one sample in a study of PD-L1 blockade in urothelial cancer. Regarding time point: pretreatment peripheral blood. Clones were sequenced by immunoSEQ multiplex PCR, and TCRdb holds only the in-frame ones, with some missing. The data show under 70,000 clones, 75% to 90% seen once. The material sequenced was PBMCs, taken around atezolizumab (anti-PD-L1) treatment. The receptors originated from a man between 65 and 79 years old with urothelial cancer.

The rearrangement links TRBV4-3 to TRBJ2-5; D is perhaps TRBD1 (7 bases). Germline V CDR1 and CDR2: LGHNA, YSLEER. The CDR3 extends over 14 amino acids. V was clipped by 3 bases and J by 4 bases, with 12 bases between them. CDR3 sequence reads: CASSQGQGGETQYF. CDR3 nucleotides: TGCGCCAGCAGCCAGGGGCAGGGGGGAGAGACCCAGTACTTC.

The V and J genes are TRBV4-2 and TRBJ1-5, with unresolved D. V shed 3 bases and J shed 0 bases, with 12 bases lying between them. The CDR3 consists of 16 residues. Germline CDR1 LGHNA, CDR2 YNFKEQ. The DNA of the CDR3 is TGTGCCAGCAGCCAGATCGGAGGTTATAGCAATCAGCCCCAGCATTTT. This translates into CASSQIGGYSNQPQHF.

V is TRBV29-1 and J is TRBJ2-2; D possibly corresponds to TRBD2 (5 bases). Germline V gene sequence: CDR1 SQVTM, CDR2 ANQGSEA. The CDR3 contains 13 residues. The V and J ends lost 3 bases and 5 bases respectively, with 10 bases between them. CDR3 in amino acids: CSVELERTGELFF. The CDR3 DNA sequence: TGCAGCGTTGAGCTGGAGCGGACCGGGGAGCTGTTTTTT.